This T cell receptor beta chain emerged from a study of T cell clonality in common variable immunodeficiency. Study-level points and caveats: What drives increased CVID clonality needs T cell subpopulation sequencing.

Only in-frame clones appear in the TCRdb table, and some are missing; sequencing was by immunoSEQ multiplex PCR. This sample has about 40,000 clones, each found more than once. This clone is medium-sized. Its antigen is unknown. The clonotype was recovered from a person aged 18 to 70 in good health. Input material: peripheral blood mononuclear cells.

The CDR3 protein is CSARRQETQYF. CDR3 DNA, as far as it was read: TGCAGTGCTAGGCGACAAGAGACC. The rearrangement links TRBV20-1 to TRBJ2-5; D is undetermined. The read is 3 residues too short to cover the CDR3 end, so that end is filled in from the germline J gene. The CDR3 covers 11 residues. V lost 3 bases and J 2 bases, leaving 4 bases between the germline ends. The germline V gene has CDR1 DFQATT and CDR2 SNEGSKA (reference sequence).